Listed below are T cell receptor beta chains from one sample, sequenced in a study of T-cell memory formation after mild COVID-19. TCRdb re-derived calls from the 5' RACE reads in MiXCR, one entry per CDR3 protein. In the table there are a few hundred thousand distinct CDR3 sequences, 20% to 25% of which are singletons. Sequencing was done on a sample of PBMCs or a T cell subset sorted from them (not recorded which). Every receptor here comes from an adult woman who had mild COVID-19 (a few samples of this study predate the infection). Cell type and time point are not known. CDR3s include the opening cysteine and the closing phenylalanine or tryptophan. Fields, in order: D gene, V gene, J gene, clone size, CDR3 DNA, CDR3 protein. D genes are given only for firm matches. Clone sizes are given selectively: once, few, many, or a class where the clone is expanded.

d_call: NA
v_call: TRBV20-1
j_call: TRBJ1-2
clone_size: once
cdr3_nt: TGCAGGCCAGGCGGGATGTATGGCTACACCTTC
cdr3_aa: CRPGGMYGYTF

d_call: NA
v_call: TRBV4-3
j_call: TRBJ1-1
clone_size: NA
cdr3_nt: TGCGCCAGCAGCCAAACTGGGGTGATGAACACTGAAGCTTTCTTT
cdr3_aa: CASSQTGVMNTEAFF

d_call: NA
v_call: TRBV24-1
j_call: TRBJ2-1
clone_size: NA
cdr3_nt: TGTGCCACCAGCAGTGAAGCTCCAAGCTCCTACAATGAGCAGTTCTTC
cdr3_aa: CATSSEAPSSYNEQFF

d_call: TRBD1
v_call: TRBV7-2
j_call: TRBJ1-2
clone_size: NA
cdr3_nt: TGTGCCAGCAGCGCCGGAGGGCAGGGGGCCGGCTATGGCTACACCTTC
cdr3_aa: CASSAGGQGAGYGYTF

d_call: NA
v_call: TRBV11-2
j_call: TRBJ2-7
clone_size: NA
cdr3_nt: TGTGCCAGCAGCTTAGTTTACGGAACCTTCTCCTACGAGCAGTACTTC
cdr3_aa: CASSLVYGTFSYEQYF

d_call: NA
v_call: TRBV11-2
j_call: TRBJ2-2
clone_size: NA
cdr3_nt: TGTGCCAGCAGCTTGATGAACTCGGGCTGGGACACCGGGGAGCTGTTTTTT
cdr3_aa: CASSLMNSGWDTGELFF

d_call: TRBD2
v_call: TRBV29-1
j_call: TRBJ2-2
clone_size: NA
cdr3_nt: TGCAGCGGGGGACTAGCGGGAGGAACCGGGGAGCTGTTTTTT
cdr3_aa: CSGGLAGGTGELFF

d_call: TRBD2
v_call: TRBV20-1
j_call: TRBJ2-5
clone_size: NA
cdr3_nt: TGCAGTGCTAGGGTCCCGGGGGGGGAGACCCAGTACTTC
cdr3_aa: CSARVPGGETQYF

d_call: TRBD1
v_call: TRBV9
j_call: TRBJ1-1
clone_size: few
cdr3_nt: TGTGCCAGCAGCGTAGCTGAGGGGGCCTGGACTGAAGCTTTCTTT
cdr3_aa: CASSVAEGAWTEAFF

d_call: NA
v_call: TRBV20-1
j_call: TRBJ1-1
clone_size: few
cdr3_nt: TGCAGTGCTCGAGAAGGGACAACTGAAGCTTTCTTT
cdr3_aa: CSAREGTTEAFF

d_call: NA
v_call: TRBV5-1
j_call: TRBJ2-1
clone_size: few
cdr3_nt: TGCGCCAGCAACCTGGCTGGCTCCTACAATGAGCAGTTCTTC
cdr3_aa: CASNLAGSYNEQFF

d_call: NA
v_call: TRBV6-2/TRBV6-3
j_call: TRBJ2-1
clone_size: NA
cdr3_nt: TGTGCCAGCAGACGGGACGGGAGCAATGAGCAGTTCTTC
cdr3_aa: CASRRDGSNEQFF

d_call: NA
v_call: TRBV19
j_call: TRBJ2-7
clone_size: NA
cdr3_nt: TGTGCCAGTAGCCCCTCCCCCGGACAGCCCTACGAGCAGTACTTC
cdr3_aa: CASSPSPGQPYEQYF

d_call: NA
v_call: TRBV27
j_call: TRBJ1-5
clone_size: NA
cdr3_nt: TGTGCCAGCAGACCTCGGGGGGGAATAAGTCAGCCCCAGCATTTT
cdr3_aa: CASRPRGGISQPQHF

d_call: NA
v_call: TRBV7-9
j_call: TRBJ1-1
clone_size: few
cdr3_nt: TGTGCCAGCCGTCTGGTGGGGAGCCACGGTGAAGCTTTCTTT
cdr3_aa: CASRLVGSHGEAFF

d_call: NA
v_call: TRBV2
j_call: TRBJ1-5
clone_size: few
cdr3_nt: TGTGCCAGCAGTGTCGAGGTCAATCAGCCCCAGCATTTT
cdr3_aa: CASSVEVNQPQHF

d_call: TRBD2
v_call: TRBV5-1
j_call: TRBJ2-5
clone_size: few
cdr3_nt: TGCGCCAGCAGCTTGCAAGGGACTAGGGGGCAAGAGACCCAGTACTTC
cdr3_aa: CASSLQGTRGQETQYF

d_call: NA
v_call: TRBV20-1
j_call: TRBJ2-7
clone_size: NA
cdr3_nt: TGCAGTGCTAGAGGGGCTAGTTCTTACGAGCAGTACTTC
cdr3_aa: CSARGASSYEQYF

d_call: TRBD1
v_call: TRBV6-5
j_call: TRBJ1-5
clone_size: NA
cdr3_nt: TGTGCCAGCAGAGGAACAGGGGGAGAGCCCCAGCATTTT
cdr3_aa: CASRGTGGEPQHF

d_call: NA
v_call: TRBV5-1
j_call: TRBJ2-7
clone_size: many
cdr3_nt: TGCGCCAGCAGCTCCCAATACGAGCAGTACTTC
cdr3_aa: CASSSQYEQYF

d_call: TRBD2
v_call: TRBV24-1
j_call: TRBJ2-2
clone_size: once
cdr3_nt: TGTGCCACCAGTGAATGGACTAGCGGGAACACCGGGGAGCTGTTTTTT
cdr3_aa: CATSEWTSGNTGELFF

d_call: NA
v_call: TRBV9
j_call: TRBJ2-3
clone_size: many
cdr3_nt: TGTGCCAGCAGCCAGGCTGGAGATACGCAGTATTTT
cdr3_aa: CASSQAGDTQYF

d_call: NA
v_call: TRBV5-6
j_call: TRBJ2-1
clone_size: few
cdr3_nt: TGTGCCAGCAGCTTGGGAGCGGCAGGGAAACTCAATGAGCAGTTCTTC
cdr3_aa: CASSLGAAGKLNEQFF

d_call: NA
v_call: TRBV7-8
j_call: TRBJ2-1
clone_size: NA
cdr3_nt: TGTGCCAGCAGCTTTCGAAGCGGGTGGGATGAGCAGTTCTTC
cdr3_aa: CASSFRSGWDEQFF

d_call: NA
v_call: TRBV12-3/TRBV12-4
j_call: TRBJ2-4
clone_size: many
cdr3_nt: TGTGCCAGCAGTTCTGCCGGGGGCATTCAGTACTTC
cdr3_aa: CASSSAGGIQYF

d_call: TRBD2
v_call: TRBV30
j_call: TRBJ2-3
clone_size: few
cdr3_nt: TGTGCCTGGAGTGTGGGACTAGCCATCCTCACAGATACGCAGTATTTT
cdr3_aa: CAWSVGLAILTDTQYF

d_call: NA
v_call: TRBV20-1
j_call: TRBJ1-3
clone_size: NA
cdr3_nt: TGCAGTGCAATGACAGCCTACTCTGGAAACACCATATATTTT
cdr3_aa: CSAMTAYSGNTIYF

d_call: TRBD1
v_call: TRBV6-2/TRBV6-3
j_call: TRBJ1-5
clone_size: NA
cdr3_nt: TGTGCCAGCAGTACCTTTACCGGGACAGGGTTCAATCAGCCCCAGCATTTT
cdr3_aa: CASSTFTGTGFNQPQHF

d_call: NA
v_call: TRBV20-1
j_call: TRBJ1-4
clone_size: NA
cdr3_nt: TGCAGTGCCGCTTCCAGCTCACTTAATGAAAAACTGTTTTTT
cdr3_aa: CSAASSSLNEKLFF

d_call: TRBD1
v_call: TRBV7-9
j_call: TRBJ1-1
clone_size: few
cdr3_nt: TGTGCCAGCAGACTCACAGGGGCGAGGACTGAAGCTTTCTTT
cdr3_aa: CASRLTGARTEAFF

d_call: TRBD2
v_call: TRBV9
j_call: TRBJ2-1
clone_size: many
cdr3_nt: TGTGCCAGCAGCTCCCAAGGACTAGCGGCTCTAGCTCACTCCTACAATGAGCAGTTCTTC
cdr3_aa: CASSSQGLAALAHSYNEQFF

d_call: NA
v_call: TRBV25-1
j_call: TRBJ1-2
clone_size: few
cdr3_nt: TGTGCCAGCAGTGAGGGGCTAGAGGGCTACACCTTC
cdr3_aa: CASSEGLEGYTF

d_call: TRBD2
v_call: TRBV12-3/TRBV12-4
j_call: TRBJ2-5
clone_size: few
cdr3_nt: TGTGCCAGCGGACTAGATGAAGAGACCCAGTACTTC
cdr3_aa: CASGLDEETQYF

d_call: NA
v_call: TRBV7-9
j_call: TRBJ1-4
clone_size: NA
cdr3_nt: TGTGCCAGCAGCTTGGGCGTTGCAACTAATGAAAAACTGTTTTTT
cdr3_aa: CASSLGVATNEKLFF

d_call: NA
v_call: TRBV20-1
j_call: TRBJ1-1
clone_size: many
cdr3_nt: TGCAGTGCTAGGGGTGGAGTGAAGGGCGAAGCTTTCTTT
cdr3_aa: CSARGGVKGEAFF

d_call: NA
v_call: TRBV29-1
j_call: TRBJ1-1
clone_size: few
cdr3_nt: TGCAGCGTTGATCGGGGACAGAACACTGAAGCTTTCTTT
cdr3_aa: CSVDRGQNTEAFF

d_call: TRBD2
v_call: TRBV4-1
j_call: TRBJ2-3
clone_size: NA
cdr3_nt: TGCGCCAGCAGCCCGGGGACTAGCGGGGTAGATACGCAGTATTTT
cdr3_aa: CASSPGTSGVDTQYF

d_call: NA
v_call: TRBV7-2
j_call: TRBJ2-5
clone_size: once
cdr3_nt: TGTGCCAGCGCCTGGGGTCAGGGAGAGACCCAGTACTTC
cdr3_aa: CASAWGQGETQYF

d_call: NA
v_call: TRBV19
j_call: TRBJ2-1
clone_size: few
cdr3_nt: TGTGCCAGTAGTATTACCGGTAGCTCCTACAATGAGCAGTTCTTC
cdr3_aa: CASSITGSSYNEQFF

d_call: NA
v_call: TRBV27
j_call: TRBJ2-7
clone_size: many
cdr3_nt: TGTGCCAGCACCATTCCCGAGGGACGGGAGCAGTACTTC
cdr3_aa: CASTIPEGREQYF

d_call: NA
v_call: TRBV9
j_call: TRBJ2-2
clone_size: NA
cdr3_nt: TGTGCCAGCAGCGTAGAATGGCTAGCCGTCACCGGGGAGCTGTTTTTT
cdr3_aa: CASSVEWLAVTGELFF

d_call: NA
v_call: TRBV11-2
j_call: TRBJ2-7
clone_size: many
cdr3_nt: TGTGCCAGCAGCCCTACCCCTAGGCCGGACTATGGGTCCTACGAGCAGTACTTC
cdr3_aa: CASSPTPRPDYGSYEQYF

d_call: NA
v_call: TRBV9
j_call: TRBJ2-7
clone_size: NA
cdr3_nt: TGTGCCAGCAGCGTAACTGCCGGCTACGAGCAGTACTTC
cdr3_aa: CASSVTAGYEQYF

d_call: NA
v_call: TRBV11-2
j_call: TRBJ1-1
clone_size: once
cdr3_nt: TGTGCCAGCAGCTTAGTCTTCCCAGGGTACACTGAAGCTTTCTTT
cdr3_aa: CASSLVFPGYTEAFF

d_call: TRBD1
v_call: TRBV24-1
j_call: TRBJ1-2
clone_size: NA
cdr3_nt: TGTGCCACCAGTGATGGGACCAGGGGGCCGGACTATGGCTACACCTTC
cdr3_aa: CATSDGTRGPDYGYTF

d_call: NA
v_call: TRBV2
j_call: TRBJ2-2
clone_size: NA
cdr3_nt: TGTGCCAGCAGGGGACAACTGGGGGCTTCGGGCCACAACACCGGGGAGCTGTTTTTT
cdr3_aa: CASRGQLGASGHNTGELFF

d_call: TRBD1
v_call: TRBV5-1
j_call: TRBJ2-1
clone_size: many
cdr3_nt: TGCGCCAGCAGCTGGGGGCCTCAGGGGGCCAATGAGCAGTTCTTC
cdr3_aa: CASSWGPQGANEQFF

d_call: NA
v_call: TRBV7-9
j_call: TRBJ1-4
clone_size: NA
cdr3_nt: TGTGCCAGCAGTTCTTTTAGGGGGATAACTAATGAAAAACTGTTTTTT
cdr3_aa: CASSSFRGITNEKLFF

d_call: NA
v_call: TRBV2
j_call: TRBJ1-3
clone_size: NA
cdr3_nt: TGTGCCAGCAGTGATGGCAGGACCTCTGGAAACACCATATATTTT
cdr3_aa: CASSDGRTSGNTIYF

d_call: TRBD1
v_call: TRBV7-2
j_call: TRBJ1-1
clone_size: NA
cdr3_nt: TGTGCCAGCAGCTTAGGCGGGACAGCCACTGAAGCTTTCTTT
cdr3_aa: CASSLGGTATEAFF

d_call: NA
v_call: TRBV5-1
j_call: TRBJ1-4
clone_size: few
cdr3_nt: TGCGCCAGCAGCTTGGATCCCGGGGGGCTGGTTGAAAAACTGTTTTTT
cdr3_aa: CASSLDPGGLVEKLFF